A single sample is the source of the 14 T cell receptor beta chains below, sequenced in a study of T cells in Graves' hyperthyroidism and ophthalmopathy. RNA transcripts provided the source from which TCR beta CDR3 regions were amplified. An initial round of RT-PCR targeting the TCR CDR3 relied on the HTBI primer set. From the multiplex PCR reads, TCRdb called clonotypes with MiXCR, one entry per CDR3 protein. The repertoire holds 600,000 to 750,000 distinct CDR3 sequences, 17% seen once, with about a sixth in the top ten. Input material: blood. The receptor source for this set is a man aged 45-65 years with Graves' hyperthyroidism.

This clonotype was seen at least ten times. The V gene is TRBV6-2 or TRBV6-3, the J gene TRBJ2-7; D gene unclear. Trimming cost V 1 base and J 6 bases, with 10 bases left between them. The CDR3 runs 13 residues. The germline V gene encodes CDR1 MNHEY and CDR2 SVGEGT. The chain's CDR3 is CASSYWLSSEQYF. CDR3 DNA: TGTGCCAGCAGTTACTGGCTGTCATCCGAGCAGTACTTC.

The sample holds a few counts of this clonotype. The chain employs TRBV12-3 or TRBV12-4 and TRBJ2-1; 9 bases map to TRBD1. The CDR3 totals 13 residues. Trimming removed 1 base from V and 11 bases from J; junction bases left unmatched: 3. CDR3 loop: CASSLGGQGKQFF. Here the CDR3 DNA reads TGTGCCAGCAGTTTAGGAGGACAGGGGAAGCAGTTCTTC.

As concerns this clonotype: A read error may be the cause here, since a much bigger clone is one base away. The chain uses TRBV6-5 and TRBJ1-1; D remains unclear. Germline assignment: CDR1 MNHEY and CDR2 SVGAGI. This CDR3 has 9 residues. V lost 2 bases and J 10 bases, leaving 2 bases between the germline ends. DNA of the CDR3: TGTGCCAGCAGTTACCCAGCTTTCTTT. Translated, it gives CASSYPAFF.

In its sample, this clonotype was seen once. V and J are TRBV7-9 and TRBJ2-7, with D uncertain. Deletions cut 5 bases from V and 2 bases from J, with 19 bases between. The CDR3 is 16 residues long. Germline-derived CDR1 and CDR2 are SEHNR and FQNEAQ (reference sequence). The CDR3 bases are TGTGCCAGCAGCCGAACTATAGACGGGCCGACCTACGAGCAGTACTTC. Translated, it gives CASSRTIDGPTYEQYF.

The chain couples TRBV24-1 to TRBJ2-1; D gene ambiguous. The V end was cut by 0 bases, the J end by 2 bases, with 13 bases between. In germline, CDR1 is KGHDR, CDR2 SFDVKD. The CDR3 length is 17 residues. This CDR3 is CATSDLPGRSPYNEQFF. The CDR3 DNA reads as TGTGCCACCAGTGATTTGCCCGGGCGCTCACCCTACAATGAGCAGTTCTTC.

This clonotype was counted between two and nine times. The gene calls are TRBV2 and TRBJ1-4, with a possible D match to TRBD1 (6 bases). Germline V CDR1 and CDR2: SNHLY, FYNNEI. This CDR3 has 13 residues. The V gene lost 6 bases and the J gene lost 5 bases, with 10 bases spanning the gap. DNA of the CDR3: TGTGCCAGCAGGGACAGTTACAATGAAAAACTGTTTTTT. Residues: CASRDSYNEKLFF. Full variable domain (rest looked up from reference TRBV2 and TRBJ1-4): EPEVTQTPSHQVTQMGQEVILRCVPISNHLYFYWYRQILGQKVEFLVSFYNNEISEKSEIFDDQFSVERPDGSNFTLKIRSTKLEDSAMYFCASRDSYNEKLFFGSGTQLSVL.

At least ten counts were recorded for this clonotype. CDR3 region: CASSLAGPGELFF. In nucleotides, the CDR3 is TGTGCCAGCAGTTTAGCGGGGCCCGGGGAGCTGTTTTTT. J is TRBJ2-2 and V is TRBV12-3 or TRBV12-4; tentatively, D is TRBD1 (5 bases). The CDR3 length is 13 residues. V was shortened by 0 bases and J by 6 bases, with 5 bases between the two germline ends.

This clonotype appeared many times. The V and J genes are TRBV12-5 and TRBJ1-1, with D uncertain. The V end lost 2 bases, the J end lost 3 bases, and 7 bases lay between the germline ends. There are 13 residues in the CDR3. Germline CDR1 is LGHNT and CDR2 is FRNRAP. This chain's CDR3 is CASGLRQDTEAFF. In DNA form, the CDR3 reads TGTGCTAGTGGTTTGCGGCAGGACACTGAAGCTTTCTTT.

This clonotype was observed a few times. The gene calls are TRBV4-3 and TRBJ2-7, with no clear D. The germline V gene has CDR1 LGHNA and CDR2 YSLEER. This CDR3 has 15 amino acids. Trimming shortened V by 4 bases and J by 2 bases, and 15 bases separated the two germline ends. This CDR3 reads CASSLSSTSTYEQYF. As DNA, the CDR3 is TGCGCCAGCAGCCTAAGTTCGACATCGACCTACGAGCAGTACTTC.

This clonotype was detected many times. This CDR3 reads CASSLVGGTSGGAYNEQFF. CDR3 coding DNA: TGTGCCAGCAGTTTAGTAGGGGGGACTAGCGGAGGGGCCTACAATGAGCAGTTCTTC. The chain uses TRBV12-3 or TRBV12-4 and TRBJ2-1, with 11 bases identical to TRBD2. The trim removed 1 base at V and 2 bases at J, leaving 10 bases unmatched. The CDR3 contains 19 residues.

There are a few counts of this clonotype. The rearrangement links TRBV12-3 or TRBV12-4 to TRBJ1-5; D call uncertain. Trimming cost V 3 bases and J 0 bases, with 9 bases left between them. The CDR3 runs to 15 residues. In nucleotides, the CDR3 is TGTGCCAGCAGTTTGAAACAGCCTAGCAATCAGCCCCAGCATTTT. Its translation: CASSLKQPSNQPQHF.

This chain connects TRBV5-1 to TRBJ2-7; D remains ambiguous. Germline V CDR1 and CDR2: SGHRS, YFSETQ. The CDR3 covers 14 residues. Trimming left V 3 bases short and J 0 bases short, with 10 bases between. CDR3 in DNA: TGCGCCAGCAGCTATGACATACGCTCCTACGAGCAGTACTTC. Translated: CASSYDIRSYEQYF.

This clonotype appeared many times. The chain joins TRBV20-1 to TRBJ2-5; TRBD2 matches at 7 bases. V lost 0 bases to trimming and J lost 2 bases; unmatched junction nucleotides: 6. The CDR3 sequence is 15 residues long. Germline V lookup: CDR1 DFQATT, CDR2 SNEGSKA (reference sequence). The CDR3 sequence: CSARDIGGGQETQYF. Written as DNA, the CDR3 is TGCAGTGCTAGAGATATCGGGGGAGGGCAAGAGACCCAGTACTTC.

The table lists this clonotype with a few counts. This rearrangement joins TRBV10-2 to TRBJ2-3, with 13 bases that match TRBD2. CDR1 WSHSY and CDR2 SAAADI come from the germline V gene. V was pared by 6 bases and J by 2 bases, with 11 bases of the junction left unmatched. CDR3 length equals 18 residues. The CDR3 nucleotides read TGCGCCAGCAGGGGACTAGCGGGAAAGGGGTCGGACACAGATACGCAGTATTTT. This gives the protein CASRGLAGKGSDTDTQYF.